This T cell receptor beta chain was obtained from a study of T cell responses to AZD1222 COVID-19 vaccine. Study-wide results and limits: Unmutated regions of variants are reportedly targeted by nearly half of spike-specific TCRs. AZD1222 recipients seropositive at baseline numbered only 5 to 7. Vaccine-associated CD4 TCRs ranged over spike, dominating at 160-218 and 743-854.

About this clone: What it binds is unknown.

Assay used: immunoSEQ multiplex PCR; TCRdb lists only in-frame clones, some missing. The sample holds about 200,000 clones, approximately 93% seen once. This CDR3 region has 14 residues. Trimming took off 1 base at V and 5 bases at J, with 11 bases between the two ends. The germline V gene has CDR1 SGHNT and CDR2 YENEEA. Source: peripheral blood, taken 28 days after the second AZD1222 dose. The chain has TRBV11-3 and TRBJ2-5; D not resolved. This sequence originates from an adult who received the AZD1222 COVID-19 vaccine. CDR3 amino acids: CASSLGGRRETQYF. The CDR3 DNA follows: TGTGCCAGCAGCTTAGGCGGACGTCGCGAGACCCAGTACTTC.